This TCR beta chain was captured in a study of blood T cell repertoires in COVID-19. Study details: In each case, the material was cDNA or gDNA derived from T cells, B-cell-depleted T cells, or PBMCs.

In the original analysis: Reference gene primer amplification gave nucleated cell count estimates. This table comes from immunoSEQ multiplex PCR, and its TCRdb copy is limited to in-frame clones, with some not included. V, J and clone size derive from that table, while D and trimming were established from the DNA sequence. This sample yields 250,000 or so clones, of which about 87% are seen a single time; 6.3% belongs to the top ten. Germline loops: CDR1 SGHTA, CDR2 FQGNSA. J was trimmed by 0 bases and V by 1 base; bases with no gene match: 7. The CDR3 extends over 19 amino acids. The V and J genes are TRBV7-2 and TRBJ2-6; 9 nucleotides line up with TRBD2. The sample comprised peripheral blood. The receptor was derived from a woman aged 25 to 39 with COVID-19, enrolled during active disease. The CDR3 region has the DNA TGTGCCAGCAGCTTAGGCGGGGGGGCAGTATACTCTGGGGCCAACGTCCTGACTTTC. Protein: CASSLGGGAVYSGANVLTF.